These 11 T cell receptor beta chains share one sample of origin, sequenced in a study of T cells in Graves' hyperthyroidism and ophthalmopathy. Amplified TCR beta CDR3 regions came from RNA transcripts. TCR CDR3 regions were first amplified by RT-PCR with HTBI primers. MiXCR, applied by TCRdb to the multiplex PCR reads, yields one record per CDR3 protein. The sample records some 200,000 distinct CDR3 sequences, roughly a sixth being singletons. The sample comprised blood. The receptors were sampled from a man aged 45-65 years with Graves' hyperthyroidism.

V and J are TRBV9 and TRBJ2-5; D possibly uses TRBD1 or TRBD2 (5 bases each). Germline V gives CDR1 SGDLS, CDR2 YYNGEE. V was shortened by 1 base and J by 4 bases, with 17 bases between the two germline ends. CDR3 length: 16 amino acids. The CDR3 is CASSVSTGPGAETQYF. DNA of the CDR3: TGTGCCAGCAGCGTATCCACGGGGCCTGGGGCAGAGACCCAGTACTTC.

This clonotype came up a few times. One end of the junction is discordant with germline, which a read error may explain. The chain recombines TRBV5-1 with TRBJ1-1; TRBD1 might be the D (5 bases). CDR3 size: 14 residues. The germline V gene has CDR1 SGHRS and CDR2 YFSETQ. The CDR3, as DNA: TGCGCCAGCAGCTTCGGGACGGAGGGCACTGAAGCTTCCTTT. Translating it yields CASSFGTEGTEASF. Full variable domain (rest looked up from reference TRBV5-1 and TRBJ1-1): KAGVTQTPRYLIKTRGQQVTLSCSPISGHRSVSWYQQTPGQGLQFLFEYFSETQRNKGNFPGRFSGRQFSNSRSEMNVSTLELGDSALYLCASSFGTEGTEASFGQGTRLTVV.

The chain joins TRBV24-1 to TRBJ1-2; possibly TRBD1 for D (5 bases). The ends were cut back, 4 bases at V and 8 bases at J, with 13 bases in the middle. Per germline, CDR1 KGHDR and CDR2 SFDVKD. This CDR3 has 13 amino acids. The chain's CDR3 is CATSDAGTRGYTF. CDR3 nucleotide sequence: TGTGCCACCAGTGACGCCGGGACTAGGGGCTACACCTTC.

This clonotype came up many times. This sequence joins TRBV12-3 or TRBV12-4 and TRBJ1-1; tentative D call: TRBD1 (5 bases). The V gene lost 4 bases and the J gene lost 0 bases, with 12 bases spanning the gap. The CDR3 covers 15 residues. The CDR3 bases are TGTGCCAGCAGTTGGGACCGACGGATGAACACTGAAGCTTTCTTT. Protein: CASSWDRRMNTEAFF.

The rearrangement uses TRBV5-1 and TRBJ2-5, with 12 bases fitting TRBD1. The length of the CDR3 is 16 residues. V gave up 6 bases and J gave up 5 bases; unmatched junction bases: 11. Per germline, CDR1 SGHRS and CDR2 YFSETQ. CDR3 sequence: CASTMVGTGGAETQYF. The CDR3 nucleotides are TGCGCCAGCACCATGGTAGGGACAGGGGGCGCGGAGACCCAGTACTTC.

In its sample, this clonotype was seen a few times. The V gene is TRBV11-2, the J gene TRBJ2-3; D is perhaps TRBD2 (5 bases). V was shortened by 3 bases and J by 0 bases, with 10 bases between the two germline ends. The CDR3 is made up of 15 amino acids. Germline V gene sequence: CDR1 SGHAT, CDR2 FQNNGV. CDR3 nucleotide sequence: TGTGCCAGCAGCTTTCGAGGGATCAGCACAGATACGCAGTATTTT. Translation: CASSFRGISTDTQYF.

This chain links TRBV12-3 or TRBV12-4 with TRBJ2-1; a weak D match, TRBD1 (6 bases). The CDR3 covers 16 residues. Deletions cut 6 bases from V and 4 bases from J, with 19 bases between. CDR3 coding DNA: TGTGCCAGCAGAGCCACCCTTGGGACATCTTACAATGAGCAGTTCTTC. Translation: CASRATLGTSYNEQFF.

This clonotype was counted at least ten times. CDR3 region: CASSLELARGTEAFF. As DNA, the CDR3 is TGTGCCAGCAGTTTAGAGCTGGCCCGGGGCACTGAAGCTTTCTTT. The rearrangement uses TRBV12-3 or TRBV12-4 and TRBJ1-1, with no clear D. Trimming pared 1 base from V and 4 bases from J, leaving 13 bases between. The CDR3 spans 15 residues.

The chain carries TRBV10-3 and TRBJ1-4; possible D gene TRBD1, 5 bases. Germline values: CDR1 ENHRY, CDR2 SYGVKD. There are 14 residues in the CDR3. The V and J ends lost 4 bases and 7 bases respectively, with 13 bases between them. The CDR3 reads CAISAQGMGEKLFF. CDR3 nucleotide sequence: TGTGCCATCAGTGCCCAGGGCATGGGTGAAAAACTGTTTTTT.

Ten or more counts support this clonotype. The chain uses TRBV20-1 and TRBJ1-2; D unresolved. Between the trimmed V and J ends, which lost 5 bases and 2 bases, there was a span of 18 bases. From germline, CDR1 is DFQATT and CDR2 SNEGSKA (reference sequence). This CDR3 contains 15 residues. The CDR3 sequence is CSASPGLRGNYGYTF. CDR3 bases: TGCAGTGCTTCCCCGGGCCTCAGAGGGAACTATGGCTACACCTTC.

This clonotype was observed many times. The chain recombines TRBV9 with TRBJ2-1, with TRBD2 matching 8 bases. V trimming: 0 bases; J trimming: 4 bases; junction bases outside the gene matches: 3. This CDR3 spans 15 amino acids. CDR1 and CDR2 from the germline V gene are SGDLS and YYNGEE. The CDR3 loop is CASSVVPSGYNEQFF. Here the CDR3 DNA reads TGTGCCAGCAGCGTAGTGCCTAGCGGGTACAATGAGCAGTTCTTC.